The TCR beta chain described here comes from a study of T-cell memory formation after mild COVID-19. The wider study: Largely, TCR clusters stayed within a single donor. Study-level results: In pre-infection memory, a portion of responding clones appeared, which suggested that cross-reactive memory joined.

This clonotype was picked up many times. What it recognizes is unknown. TCRdb re-called the 5' RACE reads with MiXCR, one entry per CDR3 protein. The sample lists 300,000 to 350,000 distinct CDR3 sequences; around 13% were seen once. The receptor's source is a man aged 18 to 30 who had mild COVID-19 (a few samples of this study predate the infection). Cell type and time point are not known. Sequenced: PBMCs or a T cell subset sorted from them (not recorded which).

The CDR3 reads CASSQDRAATQYF. The CDR3 DNA follows: TGTGCCAGCAGCCAAGATAGAGCGGCTACGCAGTATTTT. V and J are TRBV4-2 and TRBJ2-3; TRBD2 is a possible D gene (5 bases). V was trimmed by 0 bases and J by 8 bases, leaving 9 bases between them. The CDR3 runs to 13 residues. The germline gives CDR1 LGHNA, CDR2 YNFKEQ.